Presented here are 18 T cell receptor beta chains from one specimen sequenced in a study of cytomegalovirus exposure and HLA in healthy donors. Primers: 60 Vbeta forward and 13 Jbeta reverse. Only in-frame clones appear in the TCRdb table, and some are missing; sequencing was by immunoSEQ multiplex PCR. In the table there are 150,000 or so clones, around 80% of which are singletons. The source material was PBMCs. Receptors originate from a man aged 25-45 years in good health and CMV-seropositive.

The rearrangement uses TRBV15 and TRBJ2-7; possibly TRBD1 for D (5 bases). The CDR3 is 15 residues long. Per germline, CDR1 LNHNV and CDR2 YYDKDF (reference sequence). Trimming cost V 0 bases and J 6 bases, with 15 bases left between them. The CDR3 spells CATSRETPRVTEQYF. CDR3 bases: TGTGCCACCAGCAGAGAAACCCCCAGGGTTACCGAGCAGTACTTC. The variable domain in full, with the rest retrieved from reference TRBV15 and TRBJ2-7, is DAMVIQNPRYQVTQFGKPVTLSCSQTLNHNVMYWYQQKSSQAPKLLFHYYDKDFNNEADTPDNFQSRRPNTSFCFLDIRSPGLGDTAMYLCATSRETPRVTEQYFGPGTRLTVT.

The rearrangement links TRBV19 to TRBJ1-1; the match to TRBD1 covers 12 bases. The CDR3 loop spans 15 amino acids. Per germline, CDR1 LNHDA and CDR2 SQIVND (reference sequence). V dropped 5 bases and J dropped 6; count of bases not matched to a gene: 7. CDR3 DNA: TGTGCCAGTAGTGAGCCGGGACAGGGGGCTGCTGAAGCTTTCTTT. This gives the protein CASSEPGQGAAEAFF.

V is TRBV2 and J is TRBJ2-1; 10 bases line up with TRBD2. The CDR3 has 14 residues. CDR1 is SNHLY, CDR2 FYNNEI, per germline. V lost 6 bases to trimming and J lost 9 bases; unmatched junction nucleotides: 8. The CDR3 region is CASSKGTSVGEQFF. For the CDR3, the DNA is TGTGCCAGCAGCAAAGGGACTAGCGTAGGTGAGCAGTTCTTC.

V usage is TRBV5-1 and J usage is TRBJ2-7, with TRBD2 identical over 8 bases. V shed 4 bases and J 2 bases; nucleotides not matched to a gene: 11. CDR3 length: 16 amino acids. The germline CDR1 and CDR2 sequences are SGHRS and YFSETQ. CDR3 region: CASSPSPGLDTYEQYF. The CDR3 coding sequence is TGCGCCAGCAGCCCTAGCCCGGGACTAGATACCTACGAGCAGTACTTC. The variable domain in full, completed from reference TRBV5-1 and TRBJ2-7, reads KAGVTQTPRYLIKTRGQQVTLSCSPISGHRSVSWYQQTPGQGLQFLFEYFSETQRNKGNFPGRFSGRQFSNSRSEMNVSTLELGDSALYLCASSPSPGLDTYEQYFGPGTRLTVT.

The rearrangement links TRBV5-8 to TRBJ2-7; D perhaps matches TRBD1 (6 bases). This CDR3 has 19 amino acids. Between the trimmed V and J ends, which lost 3 bases and 4 bases, there was a span of 29 bases. Germline V CDR1 and CDR2: SGHTS, YDEGEE. CDR3 region: CASSSGPTGSLDSAYEQYF. CDR3 coding DNA: TGTGCCAGCAGCTCCGGGCCTACAGGGTCGTTGGATTCGGCGTACGAGCAGTACTTC.

The chain's CDR3 is CASSFDRVNEQYF. As DNA, the CDR3 is TGCGCCAGCAGCTTCGACAGGGTGAACGAGCAGTACTTC. V and J are TRBV5-1 and TRBJ2-7; 7 nucleotides line up with TRBD1. From germline, CDR1 is SGHRS and CDR2 YFSETQ. Trimming removed 2 bases from V and 5 bases from J; junction bases left unmatched: 4. The CDR3 consists of 13 residues. The whole variable domain, filled in from reference TRBV5-1 and TRBJ2-7, reads KAGVTQTPRYLIKTRGQQVTLSCSPISGHRSVSWYQQTPGQGLQFLFEYFSETQRNKGNFPGRFSGRQFSNSRSEMNVSTLELGDSALYLCASSFDRVNEQYFGPGTRLTVT.

The rearrangement links TRBV7-3 to TRBJ2-7, with no clear D. Trimming took off 1 base at V and 5 bases at J, with 15 bases between the two ends. The germline gives CDR1 SGHTA, CDR2 FQGTGA. The CDR3 has 15 residues. The CDR3 region is CASSLRGAAMDEQYF. The CDR3 DNA follows: TGTGCCAGCAGCTTAAGAGGAGCAGCGATGGACGAGCAGTACTTC. The whole variable domain, filled in from reference TRBV7-3 and TRBJ2-7, reads GAGVSQTPSNKVTEKGKYVELRCDPISGHTALYWYRQSLGQGPEFLIYFQGTGAADDSGLPNDRFFAVRPEGSVSTLKIQRTERGDSAVYLCASSLRGAAMDEQYFGPGTRLTVT.

The chain recombines TRBV19 with TRBJ2-6; weak D call: TRBD1 (6 bases). Trimming pared 3 bases from V and 2 bases from J, leaving 11 bases between. Germline V gene lookup returns CDR1 LNHDA and CDR2 SQIVND (reference sequence). CDR3 size: 16 residues. The CDR3 DNA sequence: TGTGCCAGTAGTATCCCGGACAGCACTGGGGCCAACGTCCTGACTTTC. Translated, it gives CASSIPDSTGANVLTF.

The chain carries TRBV28 and TRBJ2-1; maybe TRBD2 (5 bases). CDR1 is MDHEN, CDR2 SYDVKM, per germline. Trimming removed 4 bases from V and 5 bases from J, with 36 bases in between. The CDR3 contains 22 residues. CDR3 loop: CASSSPLFFRSGSHQANNEQFF. The CDR3 nucleotides are TGTGCCAGCAGTTCTCCTCTCTTTTTTCGGAGCGGCAGCCACCAAGCTAACAATGAGCAGTTCTTC.

In this sample, this clone turned up a few times. V and J are TRBV5-4 and TRBJ1-1; 9 positions match TRBD1. CDR1 and CDR2 (germline): SGHNT, YYREEE (reference sequence). V was pared by 3 bases and J by 0 bases, with 3 bases of the junction left unmatched. This CDR3 spans 15 amino acids. Written as DNA, the CDR3 is TGTGCCAGCAGCTGGGACAGGGAAATGAACACTGAAGCTTTCTTT. Translation: CASSWDREMNTEAFF. Filled out from reference TRBV5-4 and TRBJ1-1, the complete variable domain reads ETGVTQSPTHLIKTRGQQVTLRCSSQSGHNTVSWYQQALGQGPQFIFQYYREEENGRGNFPPRFSGLQFPNYSSELNVNALELDDSALYLCASSWDREMNTEAFFGQGTRLTVV.

The gene calls are TRBV5-6 and TRBJ1-1; TRBD1 might be the D (5 bases). V dropped 4 bases and J dropped 5 bases, with 24 bases sitting between them. The CDR3 contains 17 residues. Germline V gene sequence: CDR1 SGHDT, CDR2 YYEEEE. CDR3 region: CASSLPPVLGGDTEAFF. The CDR3 region has the DNA TGTGCCAGCAGCCTCCCCCCGGTGCTTGGGGGGGATACTGAAGCTTTCTTT.

This clone was seen more than once but under ten times. The chain joins TRBV4-2 to TRBJ1-3, with no clear D. Germline CDR1 LGHNA, CDR2 YNFKEQ. Trimming took 0 bases from V and 0 from J, leaving 9 bases between them. There are 16 residues in the CDR3. CDR3 coding DNA: TGTGCCAGCAGCCAAGACGCTAGAAACTCTGGAAACACCATATATTTT. Protein product: CASSQDARNSGNTIYF.

The rearrangement links TRBV5-1 to TRBJ2-7; 7 bases line up with TRBD2. Germline V lookup: CDR1 SGHRS, CDR2 YFSETQ. The trim removed 5 bases at V and 3 bases at J, leaving 5 bases unmatched. CDR3 length equals 13 residues. The CDR3: CASSFGRGYEQYF. The CDR3 DNA reads TGCGCCAGCAGTTTTGGGAGGGGCTACGAGCAGTACTTC.

This chain joins TRBV6-6 and TRBJ1-4; D gene unclear. Germline-derived CDR1 and CDR2 are MNHNY and SVGAGI (reference sequence). The CDR3 is 11 residues long. V was pared by 9 bases and J by 7 bases, with 9 bases between. CDR3 residues: CASREAEKLFF. In DNA, the CDR3 is TGTGCCAGTCGAGAGGCTGAAAAACTGTTTTTT.

The rearrangement uses TRBV5-1 and TRBJ2-2, with a possible D match to TRBD2 (5 bases). CDR1 is SGHRS, CDR2 YFSETQ, per germline. V was pared by 2 bases and J by 4 bases, with 9 bases between. There are 14 residues in the CDR3. CDR3 sequence: CASSFRDLTGELFF. In DNA, the CDR3 is TGCGCCAGCAGCTTCCGGGATCTCACCGGGGAGCTGTTTTTT.

V and J are TRBV12-5 and TRBJ2-1; 9 bases fit TRBD1. The CDR3 is made up of 15 amino acids. Per germline, CDR1 LGHNT and CDR2 FRNRAP. With V trimmed by 1 base and J by 7 bases, 5 bases remained unmatched. The CDR3, as DNA: TGTGCTAGTGGTTTGGCTACCGGGACAGGGAATGAGCAGTTCTTC. Residues: CASGLATGTGNEQFF.

The chain links TRBV5-4 to TRBJ2-7; D unresolved. V was shortened by 0 bases and J by 2 bases, with 6 bases between the two germline ends. This CDR3 has 13 residues. Germline CDR1 SGHNT, CDR2 YYREEE (reference sequence). CDR3 region: CASSLEQTYEQYF. CDR3 nucleotides: TGTGCCAGCAGCTTGGAACAGACCTACGAGCAGTACTTC. Filled out from reference TRBV5-4 and TRBJ2-7, the complete variable domain reads ETGVTQSPTHLIKTRGQQVTLRCSSQSGHNTVSWYQQALGQGPQFIFQYYREEENGRGNFPPRFSGLQFPNYSSELNVNALELDDSALYLCASSLEQTYEQYFGPGTRLTVT.

The chain uses TRBV2 and TRBJ2-2, with TRBD2 as a possible D gene (6 bases). Trimming cost V 6 bases and J 0 bases, with 14 bases left between them. The CDR3 has 16 residues. The germline V gene encodes CDR1 SNHLY and CDR2 FYNNEI. The CDR3 is CASRDKSGANTGELFF. CDR3 bases: TGTGCCAGCAGAGACAAGTCGGGAGCGAACACCGGGGAGCTGTTTTTT.